This T cell receptor beta chain was captured by sequencing in a study of T-cell memory formation after mild COVID-19. Background on the study: Largely, the TCR clusters proved donor specific.

One entry per CDR3 protein results from TCRdb running MiXCR on the 5' RACE reads. Counted here are roughly 310,000 distinct CDR3 sequences, approximately 15% occurring once; the ten biggest clones make up around a fifth. V was shortened by 4 bases and J by 3 bases, with 9 bases between the two germline ends. The CDR3 totals 13 residues. The germline CDR1 and CDR2 sequences are KGHSH and LQKENI. Study-wide findings and caveats: There were some responding clones in pre-infection memory, which suggested that cross-reactive memory had joined.

Turning to this clonotype: Its antigen is as yet unknown.

The V and J genes are TRBV18 and TRBJ1-1; D gene unclear. The sample taken for sequencing was PBMCs or a T cell subset sorted from them (not recorded which). The source of this sequence is a man between 18 and 35 years old who had mild COVID-19 (a few samples of this study predate the infection). Cell type and time point are not known. The CDR3 DNA sequence: TGTGCCAGCTCACAGGGTCGGGACACTGAAGCTTTCTTT. Translated: CASSQGRDTEAFF.